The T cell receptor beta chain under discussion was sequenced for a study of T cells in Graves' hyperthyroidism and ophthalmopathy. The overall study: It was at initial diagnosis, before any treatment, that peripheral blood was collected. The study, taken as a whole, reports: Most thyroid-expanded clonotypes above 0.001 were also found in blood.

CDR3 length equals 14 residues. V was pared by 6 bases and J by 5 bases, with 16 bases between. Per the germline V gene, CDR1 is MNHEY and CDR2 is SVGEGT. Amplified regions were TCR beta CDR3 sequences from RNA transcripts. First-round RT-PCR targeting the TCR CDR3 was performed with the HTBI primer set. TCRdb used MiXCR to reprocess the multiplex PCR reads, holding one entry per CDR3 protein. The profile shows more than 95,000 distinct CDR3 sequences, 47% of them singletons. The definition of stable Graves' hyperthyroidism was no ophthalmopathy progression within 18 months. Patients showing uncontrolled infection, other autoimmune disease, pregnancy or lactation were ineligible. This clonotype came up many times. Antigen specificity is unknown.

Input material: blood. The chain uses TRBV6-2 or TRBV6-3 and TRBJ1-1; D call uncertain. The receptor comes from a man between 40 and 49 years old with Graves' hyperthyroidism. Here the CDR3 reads CASRPLGRTTEAFF. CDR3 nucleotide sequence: TGTGCCAGCAGACCCTTGGGCCGAACAACTGAAGCTTTCTTT.